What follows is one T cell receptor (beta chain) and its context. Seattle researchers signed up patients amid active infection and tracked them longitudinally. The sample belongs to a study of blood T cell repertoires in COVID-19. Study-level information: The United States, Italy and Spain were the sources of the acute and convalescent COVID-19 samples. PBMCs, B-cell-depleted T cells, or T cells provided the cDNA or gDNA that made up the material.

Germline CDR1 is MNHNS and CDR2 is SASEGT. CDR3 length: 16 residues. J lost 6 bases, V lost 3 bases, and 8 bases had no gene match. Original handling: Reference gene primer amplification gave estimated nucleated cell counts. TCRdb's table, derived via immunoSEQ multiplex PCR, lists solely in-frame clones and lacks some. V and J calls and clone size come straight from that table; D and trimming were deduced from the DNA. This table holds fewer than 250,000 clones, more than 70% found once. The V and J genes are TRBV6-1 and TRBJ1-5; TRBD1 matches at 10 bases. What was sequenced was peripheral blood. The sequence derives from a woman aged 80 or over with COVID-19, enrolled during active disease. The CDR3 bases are TGTGCCAGCAGTGAGCGACAGGGGGCAGTAGGTCAGCCCCAGCATTTT. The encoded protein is CASSERQGAVGQPQHF.